The T cell receptor beta chain under discussion was sequenced for a study of T cell changes during pregnancy in multiple sclerosis. This clone appeared once. Trimming cost V 0 bases and J 5 bases, with 19 bases left between them. The length of the CDR3 is 18 residues. Germline values: CDR1 SGHVS, CDR2 FQNEAQ. Repertoires were generated with immunoSEQ multiplex PCR, while TCRdb's copy carries only in-frame clones and drops some. This sample has tens of thousands of clones, with more than 75% found just once. The input for sequencing was peripheral blood, taken in the first trimester of pregnancy. V gene TRBV7-8 combines with J gene TRBJ2-2; TRBD2 might be the D (5 bases). This sequence was found in a female donor in good health, enrolled as a control in a pregnancy study. The CDR3 coding sequence is TGTGCCAGCAGCTTAGCGATAGGAGGCCTCGCGAGGACCGGGGAGCTGTTTTTT. Amino acid sequence: CASSLAIGGLARTGELFF. Full variable domain (missing parts from reference TRBV7-8 and TRBJ2-2): GAGVSQSPRYKVAKRGQDVALRCDPISGHVSLFWYQQALGQGPEFLTYFQNEAQLDKSGLPSDRFFAERPEGSVSTLKIQRTQQEDSAVYLCASSLAIGGLARTGELFFGEGSRLTVL.